This T cell receptor (beta chain) was retrieved from a study of a mutant IDH1 vaccine in newly diagnosed glioma. TCRdb keeps only in-frame clones here, not all; method: immunoSEQ multiplex PCR. The sample carries around 50,000 clones, over 80% recorded once. Germline loops: CDR1 SGDLS, CDR2 YYNGEE. V dropped 0 bases and J dropped 7 bases, with 20 bases sitting between them. This CDR3 region has 16 residues. The time point here: week 5, during vaccination. Each dose delivered 300 ug of mutant IDH1 20-mer peptide subcutaneously with imiquimod. In regard to this clone: What it binds is unknown.

Study-level points and caveats: Pseudoprogression seemingly bore no relation to changes in top peripheral T cell clonotypes.

The receptor's source is a woman in her thirties or forties with glioma. The sample was PBMCs, taken from a glioma patient whose treatment included an IDH1 peptide vaccine. V is TRBV9 and J is TRBJ2-7; D is perhaps TRBD1 (6 bases). The CDR3 nucleotides are TGTGCCAGCAGCGTAGATACCGGGACACAAGAAGGGGAGCAGTACTTC. This gives the protein CASSVDTGTQEGEQYF.